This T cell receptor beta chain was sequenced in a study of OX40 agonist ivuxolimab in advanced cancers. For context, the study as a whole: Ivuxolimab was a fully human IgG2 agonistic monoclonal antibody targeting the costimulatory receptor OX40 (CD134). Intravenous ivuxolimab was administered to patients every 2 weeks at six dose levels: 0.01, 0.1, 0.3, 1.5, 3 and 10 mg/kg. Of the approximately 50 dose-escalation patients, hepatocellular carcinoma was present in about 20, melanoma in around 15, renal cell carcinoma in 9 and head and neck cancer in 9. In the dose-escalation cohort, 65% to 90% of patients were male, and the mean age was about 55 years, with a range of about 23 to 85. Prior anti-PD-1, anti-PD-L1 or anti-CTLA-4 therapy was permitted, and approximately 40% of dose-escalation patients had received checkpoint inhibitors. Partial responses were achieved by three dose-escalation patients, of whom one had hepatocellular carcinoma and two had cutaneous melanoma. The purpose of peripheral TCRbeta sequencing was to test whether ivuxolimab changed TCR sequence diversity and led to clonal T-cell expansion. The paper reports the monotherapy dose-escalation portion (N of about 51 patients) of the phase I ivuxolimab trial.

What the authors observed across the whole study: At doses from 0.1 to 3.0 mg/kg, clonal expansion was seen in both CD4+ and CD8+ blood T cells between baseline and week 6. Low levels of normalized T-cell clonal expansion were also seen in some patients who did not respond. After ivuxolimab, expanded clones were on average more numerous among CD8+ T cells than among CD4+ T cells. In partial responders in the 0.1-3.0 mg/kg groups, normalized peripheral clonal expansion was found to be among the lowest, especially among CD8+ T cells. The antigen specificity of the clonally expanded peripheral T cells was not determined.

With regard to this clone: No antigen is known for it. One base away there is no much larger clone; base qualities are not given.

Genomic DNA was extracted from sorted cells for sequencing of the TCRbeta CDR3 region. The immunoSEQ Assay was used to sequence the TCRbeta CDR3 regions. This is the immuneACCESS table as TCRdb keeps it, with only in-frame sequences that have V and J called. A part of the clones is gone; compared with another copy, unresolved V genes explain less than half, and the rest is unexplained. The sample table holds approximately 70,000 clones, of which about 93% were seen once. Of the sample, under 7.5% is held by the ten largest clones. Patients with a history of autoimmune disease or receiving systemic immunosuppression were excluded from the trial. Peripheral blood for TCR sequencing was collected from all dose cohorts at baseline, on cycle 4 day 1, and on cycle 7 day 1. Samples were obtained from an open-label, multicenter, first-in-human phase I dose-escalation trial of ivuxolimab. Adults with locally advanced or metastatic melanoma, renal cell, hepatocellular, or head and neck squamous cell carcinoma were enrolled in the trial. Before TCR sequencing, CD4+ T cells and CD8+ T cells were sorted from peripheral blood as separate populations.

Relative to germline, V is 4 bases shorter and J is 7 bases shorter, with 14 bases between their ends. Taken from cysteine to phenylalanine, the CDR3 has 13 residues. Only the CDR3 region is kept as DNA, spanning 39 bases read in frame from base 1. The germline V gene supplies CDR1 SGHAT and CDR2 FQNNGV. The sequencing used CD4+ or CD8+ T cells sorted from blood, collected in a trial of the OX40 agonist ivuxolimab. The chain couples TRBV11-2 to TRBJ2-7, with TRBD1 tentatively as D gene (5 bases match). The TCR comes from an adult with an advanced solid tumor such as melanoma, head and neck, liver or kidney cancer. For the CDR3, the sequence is CASSSDILLEQYF. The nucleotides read TGTGCCAGCAGCTCGGACATCCTTTTGGAGCAGTACTTC. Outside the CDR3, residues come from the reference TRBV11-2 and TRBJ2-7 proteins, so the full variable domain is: EAGVAQSPRYKIIEKRQSVAFWCNPISGHATLYWYQQILGQGPKLLIQFQNNGVVDDSQLPKDRFSAERLKGVDSTLKIQPAKLEDSAVYLCASSSDILLEQYFGPGTRLTVT.